Listed below are T cell receptor beta chains from one sample, sequenced in a study of PD-1 blockade in classical Hodgkin lymphoma. TCRdb's copy holds only in-frame clones and misses some; the assay was immunoSEQ multiplex PCR. The table includes 95,000 to 100,000 clones, approximately 90% detected once. Sequenced material: peripheral blood mononuclear cells (PBMCs), taken before the second cycle of nivolumab. These receptors came from a human donor with classical Hodgkin lymphoma. Both conserved end residues are part of each CDR3. The order of the fields is D gene, V gene, J gene, CDR3 protein. The D gene is left open where the match is weak.

TRBD1	TRBV9	TRBJ1-1	CASSVGLTGRMNTEAFF
TRBD1	TRBV19	TRBJ1-2	CASTAGQHYGYTF
TRBD2	TRBV19	TRBJ2-7	CASSLSGGGDYEQYF
TRBD1	TRBV18	TRBJ1-5	CASSPRGGGSDQPQHF
.	TRBV28	TRBJ1-1	CASSLSLRGGTEAFF
TRBD1	TRBV5-6	TRBJ2-5	CASSRQGWETQYF
.	TRBV11-2	TRBJ1-1	CASSLDFQWGREAFF
.	TRBV7-9	TRBJ1-2	CASSLSRVGNYGYTF
.	TRBV4-2	TRBJ2-3	CASSQMGDTQYF
.	TRBV5-4	TRBJ2-3	CASSFLGGPTDTQYF
.	TRBV11-2	TRBJ1-2	CASSLDRLLRGGYTF
TRBD1	TRBV7-7	TRBJ1-1	CARGDRGNTEAFF
TRBD1	TRBV19	TRBJ2-5	CASSSARDSQETQYF
.	TRBV10-2	TRBJ2-7	CASRDHDYEQYF
.	TRBV5-1	TRBJ1-1	CASCSGDSLMNTEAFF